The rows below give T cell receptor beta chains drawn from one sample of a study of shared clonotypes between healthy human individuals. Repertoires were generated with immunoSEQ multiplex PCR, while TCRdb's copy carries only in-frame clones and drops some. The sample lists roughly 2.5 million clones, around nine tenths occurring once. The sequenced material came from naive CD4+ T cells sorted from blood. These receptor sequences come from a man younger than 35 in good health. The CDR3 runs from the conserved cysteine through the conserved F or W. Each record gives: V gene, J gene, D gene, CDR3 DNA, CDR3 protein. The D gene is left open where the match is weak.

v_gene: TRBV11-2
j_gene: TRBJ2-7
d_gene: NA
CDR3nt: TGTGCCAGCAGCTTAGAGGGGCTCTACGAGCAGTACTTC
CDR3aa: CASSLEGLYEQYF

v_gene: TRBV5-1
j_gene: TRBJ2-7
d_gene: TRBD2
CDR3nt: TGCGCCAGCAGCTTAACTAGCGGGGGCTACGAGCAGTACTTC
CDR3aa: CASSLTSGGYEQYF

v_gene: TRBV11-2
j_gene: TRBJ2-1
d_gene: NA
CDR3nt: TGTGCCAGCAGCTTAGGGCAGCAGCTAACTGAGCAGTTCTTC
CDR3aa: CASSLGQQLTEQFF

v_gene: TRBV30
j_gene: TRBJ2-7
d_gene: NA
CDR3nt: TGTGCCTGGAGTGTATCGTGGGGGGTCTCCTACGAGCAGTACTTC
CDR3aa: CAWSVSWGVSYEQYF

v_gene: TRBV4-1
j_gene: TRBJ2-1
d_gene: NA
CDR3nt: TGCGCCAGCAGCCCCACGGATGCCGGGACTCTACTTAATGAGCAGTTCTTC
CDR3aa: CASSPTDAGTLLNEQFF

v_gene: TRBV15
j_gene: TRBJ2-7
d_gene: NA
CDR3nt: TGTGCCACCAGCAGAGAGACAGGTTATTACGAGCAGTACTTC
CDR3aa: CATSRETGYYEQYF

v_gene: TRBV12-5
j_gene: TRBJ2-2
d_gene: TRBD2
CDR3nt: TGTGCTAGTGGTTTGAGCGGGAGTCCCCCCGGGGAGCTGTTTTTT
CDR3aa: CASGLSGSPPGELFF

v_gene: TRBV10-3
j_gene: TRBJ1-2
d_gene: TRBD1
CDR3nt: TGTGCCATCAGTGGGGGACAGGGGACGAGATATGGCTACACCTTC
CDR3aa: CAISGGQGTRYGYTF

v_gene: TRBV27
j_gene: TRBJ1-2
d_gene: NA
CDR3nt: TGTGCCAGCAGTTTAGTGGCCAGTAATAACTATGGCTACACCTTC
CDR3aa: CASSLVASNNYGYTF

v_gene: TRBV4-3
j_gene: TRBJ2-3
d_gene: TRBD2
CDR3nt: TGCGCCAGCGGCAGAGTAGCGGGAGAGGGCGATACGCAGTATTTT
CDR3aa: CASGRVAGEGDTQYF

v_gene: TRBV6-5
j_gene: TRBJ2-5
d_gene: TRBD1
CDR3nt: TGTGCCAGCAGCTCGACAGGGGGCGTCGAGACCCAGTACTTC
CDR3aa: CASSSTGGVETQYF

v_gene: TRBV30
j_gene: TRBJ1-3
d_gene: NA
CDR3nt: TGTGCCTGGAGTGGGGGGACATGGTTAGGGACCATATATTTT
CDR3aa: CAWSGGTWLGTIYF

v_gene: TRBV9
j_gene: TRBJ2-3
d_gene: NA
CDR3nt: TGTGCCAGCAGCGGCCGGGACAGCACAGATACGCAGTATTTT
CDR3aa: CASSGRDSTDTQYF

v_gene: TRBV7-2
j_gene: TRBJ2-7
d_gene: NA
CDR3nt: TGTGCCAGCAGCACCCGCTGGGGGGACCACGAGCAGTACTTC
CDR3aa: CASSTRWGDHEQYF

v_gene: TRBV20-1
j_gene: TRBJ1-1
d_gene: NA
CDR3nt: TGCAGTGCAAGCGACTTCCCCGACGTTTTCTTT
CDR3aa: CSASDFPDVFF

v_gene: TRBV5-4
j_gene: TRBJ2-5
d_gene: TRBD2
CDR3nt: TGTGCCAGCAGTCCAGGACTAGTGCAAGAGACCCAGTACTTC
CDR3aa: CASSPGLVQETQYF

v_gene: TRBV5-1
j_gene: TRBJ2-7
d_gene: NA
CDR3nt: TGCGCCAGCGGAAAACCCGGCCCCAGCTCCTACGAGCAGTACTTC
CDR3aa: CASGKPGPSSYEQYF